Below, one T cell receptor beta chain is given with its context. Participants were aged roughly 18 to 89 years from 24 US areas. Participant reports of clinical history set cohort assignment. Cohort 3 donors counted as recovered after two negative PCRs, clearance, or resolved symptoms. The data were taken from a study of blood T cell repertoires in COVID-19. CDR1 and CDR2 (germline): MDHEN, SYDVKM. Trimming took 4 bases from V and 0 from J, leaving 21 bases between them. CDR3 length: 18 amino acids. In the study's own analysis: It was from reference gene primer amplification that nucleated cell counts were estimated. Only in-frame clones appear in the TCRdb table, and some are missing; sequencing was by immunoSEQ multiplex PCR. V, J and clone size reflect that table, while D and trimming were determined from the DNA. This table has about 380,000 clones, more than 75% appearing once.

The chain carries TRBV28 and TRBJ1-1, with no clear D. This TCR was sampled from a woman younger than 35 who had recovered from COVID-19. The specimen was PBMCs or T cells enriched from blood (not recorded which). The chain's CDR3 is CASSSITKAGILNTEAFF. DNA of the CDR3: TGTGCCAGCAGTTCTATCACGAAGGCGGGGATTCTGAACACTGAAGCTTTCTTT.